This is a list of T cell receptor beta chains from one sample in a study of cytomegalovirus exposure and HLA in healthy donors. Method: immunoSEQ multiplex PCR; TCRdb's copy keeps in-frame clones and lacks some. The table includes about 160,000 clones, about 80% detected once. Sequenced sample: PBMCs. The receptors stem from a man aged 25 to 40 in good health and CMV-seronegative. Both conserved end residues are part of each CDR3. Fields, in order: clone size, V gene, J gene, D gene, CDR3 DNA, CDR3 protein. The D gene is left open where the match is weak. Where a row states a size, it is once, few, many or the class of an expanded clone; other rows omit it.

size: -; V: TRBV7-2; J: TRBJ2-5; D: TRBD2; DNA: TGTGCCAGCAGCCAATTAGCGGGGGGGCAAGAGACCCAGTACTTC; CDR3: CASSQLAGGQETQYF
size: -; V: TRBV29-1; J: TRBJ2-7; D: TRBD1; DNA: TGCAGCGTATGGGACAGGGACTCCTACGAGCAGTACTTC; CDR3: CSVWDRDSYEQYF
size: few; V: TRBV5-1; J: TRBJ2-5; D: -; DNA: TGCGCCAGCAGCTTGAACGGGATGCAAGAGACCCAGTACTTC; CDR3: CASSLNGMQETQYF
size: -; V: TRBV18; J: TRBJ1-1; D: -; DNA: TGTGCCAGCTCACCGATACAGGGAAACACTGAAGCTTTCTTT; CDR3: CASSPIQGNTEAFF
size: -; V: TRBV7-9; J: TRBJ2-2; D: TRBD1; DNA: TGTTCCAGCAGCTTGCCAATCGGACAGGCCACCGGGGAGCTGTTTTTT; CDR3: CSSSLPIGQATGELFF
size: -; V: TRBV12-2; J: TRBJ1-1; D: -; DNA: TGTGCAAGTCGCTTATCTTACCTCAATGACAGCCCAACCTTGAACACTGAAGCTTTCTTT; CDR3: CASRLSYLNDSPTLNTEAFF
size: -; V: TRBV18; J: TRBJ2-3; D: TRBD2; DNA: TGTGCCAGCCCCTCGAGACTAGCGGGGGGCACAGATACGCAGTATTTT; CDR3: CASPSRLAGGTDTQYF
size: -; V: TRBV14; J: TRBJ2-1; D: TRBD2; DNA: TGTGCCAGCAGCCCTTATAGCGGGGGGGCCTGGCCCTACAATGAGCAGTTCTTC; CDR3: CASSPYSGGAWPYNEQFF
size: -; V: TRBV13; J: TRBJ2-5; D: TRBD2; DNA: TGTGCCAGCAGCCCAACGGCTAGCGGTCCCCAAGAGACCCAGTACTTC; CDR3: CASSPTASGPQETQYF
size: -; V: TRBV29-1; J: TRBJ1-2; D: TRBD1; DNA: TGCAGCGGCCCCCAACAGGGGTCTGGCTACACCTTC; CDR3: CSGPQQGSGYTF
size: -; V: TRBV7-3; J: TRBJ1-6; D: -; DNA: TGTGCCAGCAGCTTACCGAATTCACCCCTCCACTTT; CDR3: CASSLPNSPLHF
size: -; V: TRBV25-1; J: TRBJ2-7; D: TRBD1; DNA: TGTGCCAGCAGTCTGGACAGGGGCAACGAGCAGTACTTC; CDR3: CASSLDRGNEQYF
size: -; V: TRBV10-2; J: TRBJ1-5; D: TRBD1; DNA: TGCGCCAGCAGACAGGGGGTCGGCCAGCCCCAGCATTTT; CDR3: CASRQGVGQPQHF
size: once; V: TRBV5-4; J: TRBJ1-5; D: -; DNA: TGTGCCAGCAGCTTGCCTGGGGCCAATCAGCCCCAGCATTTT; CDR3: CASSLPGANQPQHF